The source of this TCR beta chain is a study of T cell repertoires in cytomegalovirus infection. Overall study: Carrying CMV and the relevant HLA type showed in public TCR beta signatures.

This CDR3 is 19 amino acids long. Trimming removed 0 bases at V and 0 bases at J, with 17 bases between. Germline CDR1 reads MNHEY; CDR2 reads SVGEGT. TCRdb re-called the reads with MiXCR, one entry per CDR3 protein. The data show approximately 150,000 distinct CDR3 sequences, about 20% seen once. Findings and limits, study-wide: Clonotypes of TCR beta that were HLA-C-restricted and CMV-specific dominated the ex vivo response.

This clonotype was counted only a few times. The antigen remains unidentified. The specimen was CD8+ T cells from cultured PBMCs, collected from culture after CMV antigen stimulation. This TCR derives from a human donor in good health (CMV status not recorded). Some clones in this sample may be carry-over from other donors' samples. The genes are TRBV6-2 or TRBV6-3 and TRBJ1-4; D not resolved. The CDR3: CASSYSVLRSSATNEKLFF. CDR3 coding DNA: TGTGCCAGCAGTTACTCGGTACTACGCAGTTCTGCAACTAATGAAAAACTGTTTTTT.